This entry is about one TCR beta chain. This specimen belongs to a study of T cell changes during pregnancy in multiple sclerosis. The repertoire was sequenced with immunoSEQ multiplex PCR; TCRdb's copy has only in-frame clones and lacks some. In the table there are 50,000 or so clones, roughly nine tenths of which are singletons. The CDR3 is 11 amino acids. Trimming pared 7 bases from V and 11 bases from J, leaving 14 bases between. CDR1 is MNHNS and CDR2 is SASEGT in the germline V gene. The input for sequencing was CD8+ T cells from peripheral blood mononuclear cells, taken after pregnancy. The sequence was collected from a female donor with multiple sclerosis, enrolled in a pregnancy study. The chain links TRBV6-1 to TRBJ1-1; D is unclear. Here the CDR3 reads CASTPGREAFF. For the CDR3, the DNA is TGTGCCAGCACCCCAGGCCGCGAGGCTTTCTTT.